This TCR beta chain is from a study of T cell repertoires in cytomegalovirus infection. MiXCR, run by TCRdb on the reads, gives a single entry per CDR3 protein. The sample lists over 450,000 distinct CDR3 sequences; roughly 12% were seen once. Germline V gene data show CDR1 as SGHRS and CDR2 as YFSETQ. This CDR3 spans 16 amino acids. Trimming left V 4 bases short and J 2 bases short, with 16 bases between. This clonotype was seen ten or more times. Material: PBMCs. J is TRBJ2-1 and V is TRBV5-1; TRBD2 is a possible D gene (7 bases). The origin of this receptor is a human donor in good health (CMV status not recorded). Some clones in this sample may be carry-over from other donors' samples. CDR3: CASSPLGGGPYNEQFF. CDR3 coding DNA: TGCGCCAGCAGCCCTCTGGGCGGGGGCCCCTACAATGAGCAGTTCTTC.